This T cell receptor beta chain emerged from a study of PD-L1 blockade in urothelial cancer. Study-wide background: Reported median T cell count for blood samples was around 150,000.

Study-level points and caveats: Lower than median blood TCR clonality before treatment predicted better survival.

The method was immunoSEQ multiplex PCR; TCRdb's version includes in-frame clones alone and lacks a portion of them. This table has over 50,000 clones, about 86% appearing once. With respect to this clone: What it binds is not known.

V dropped 2 bases and J dropped 3 bases, with 17 bases sitting between them. This CDR3 region has 16 residues. Germline CDR1 reads GTSNPN; CDR2 reads SVGIG (reference sequence). This chain joins TRBV30 and TRBJ1-5; D not resolved. This material consisted of PBMCs, taken around atezolizumab (anti-PD-L1) treatment. The sequence was obtained from a man aged 45-60 years with urothelial cancer. The CDR3 reads CAWSTRPGFNNQPQHF. For the CDR3, the DNA is TGTGCCTGGAGTACCCGACCGGGGTTCAACAATCAGCCCCAGCATTTT.